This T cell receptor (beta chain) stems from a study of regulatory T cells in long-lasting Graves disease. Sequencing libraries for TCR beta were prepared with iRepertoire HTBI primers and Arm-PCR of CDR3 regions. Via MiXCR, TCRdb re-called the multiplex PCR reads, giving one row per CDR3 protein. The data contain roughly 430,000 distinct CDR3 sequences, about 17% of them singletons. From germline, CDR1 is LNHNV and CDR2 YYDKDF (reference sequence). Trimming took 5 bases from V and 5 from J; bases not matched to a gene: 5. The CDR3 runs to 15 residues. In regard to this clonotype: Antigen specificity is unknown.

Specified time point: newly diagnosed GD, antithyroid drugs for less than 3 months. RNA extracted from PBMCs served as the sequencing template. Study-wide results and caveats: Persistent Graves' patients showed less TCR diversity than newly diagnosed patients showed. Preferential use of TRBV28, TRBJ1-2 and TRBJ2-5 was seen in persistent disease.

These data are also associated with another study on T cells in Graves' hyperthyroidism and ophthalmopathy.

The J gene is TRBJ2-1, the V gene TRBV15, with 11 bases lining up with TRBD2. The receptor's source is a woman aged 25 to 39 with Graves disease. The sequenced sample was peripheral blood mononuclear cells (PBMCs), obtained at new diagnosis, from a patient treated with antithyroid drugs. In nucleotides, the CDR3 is TGTGCCACCAGCGAAGGGACTAGCGGAGACAATGAGCAGTTCTTC. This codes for CATSEGTSGDNEQFF.